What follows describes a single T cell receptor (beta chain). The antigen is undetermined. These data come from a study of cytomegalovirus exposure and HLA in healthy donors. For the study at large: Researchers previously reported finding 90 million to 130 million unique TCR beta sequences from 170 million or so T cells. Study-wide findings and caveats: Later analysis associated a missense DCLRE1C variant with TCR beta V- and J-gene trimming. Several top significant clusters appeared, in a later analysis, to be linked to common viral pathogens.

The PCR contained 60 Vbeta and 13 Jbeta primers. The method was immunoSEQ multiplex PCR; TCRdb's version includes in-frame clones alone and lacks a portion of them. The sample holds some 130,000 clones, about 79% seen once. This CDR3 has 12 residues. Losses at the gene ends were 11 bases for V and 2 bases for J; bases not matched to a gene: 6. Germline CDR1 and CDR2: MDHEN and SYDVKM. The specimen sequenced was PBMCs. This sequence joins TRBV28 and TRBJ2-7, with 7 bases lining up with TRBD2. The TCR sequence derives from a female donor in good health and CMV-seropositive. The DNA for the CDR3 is TGTGCCTTGATTCGGGGGGCCTACGAGCAGTACTTC. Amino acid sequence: CALIRGAYEQYF. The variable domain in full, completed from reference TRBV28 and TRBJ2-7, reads DVKVTQSSRYLVKRTGEKVFLECVQDMDHENMFWYRQDPGLGLRLIYFSYDVKMKEKGDIPEGYSVSREKKERFSLILESASTNQTSMYLCALIRGAYEQYFGPGTRLTVT.